This TCR beta chain was recorded in a study of response to subunit inactivated influenza vaccine. Study conclusions and caveats: T cells newly recruited by each seasonal influenza vaccination are few, the authors suggested.

TCRdb reprocessed the RT-PCR reads with MiXCR, giving one entry per CDR3 protein. The table includes 650,000 to 800,000 distinct CDR3 sequences, approximately 13% detected once. This CDR3 has 15 amino acids. V lost 10 bases to trimming and J lost 7 bases, with 22 bases between them. This clonotype turned up a few times. What it binds is unknown. The TCR was taken from a middle-aged man who received an inactivated influenza vaccine. The gene calls are TRBV12-3 or TRBV12-4 and TRBJ2-2, with no clear D. The material sequenced was PBMCs from blood, taken around 14 days before vaccination. As DNA, the CDR3 is TGTGCCATCCCGAACCGCAGGCTAAGGGACGGGGAGCTGTTTTTT. It is translated as CAIPNRRLRDGELFF.